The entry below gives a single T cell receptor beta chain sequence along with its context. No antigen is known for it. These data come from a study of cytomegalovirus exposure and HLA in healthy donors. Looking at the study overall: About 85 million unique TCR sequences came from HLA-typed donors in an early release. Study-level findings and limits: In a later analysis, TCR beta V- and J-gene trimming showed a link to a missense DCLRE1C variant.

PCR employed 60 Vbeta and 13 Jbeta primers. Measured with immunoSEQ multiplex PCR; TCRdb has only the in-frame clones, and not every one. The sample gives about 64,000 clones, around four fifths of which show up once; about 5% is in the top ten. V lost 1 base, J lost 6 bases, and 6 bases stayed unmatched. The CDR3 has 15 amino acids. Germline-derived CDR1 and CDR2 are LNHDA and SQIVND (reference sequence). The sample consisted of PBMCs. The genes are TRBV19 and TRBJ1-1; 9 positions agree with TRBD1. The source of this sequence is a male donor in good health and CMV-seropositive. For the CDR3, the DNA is TGTGCCAGTAGTATAGGCGGACAGGGGACCGCTGAAGCTTTCTTT. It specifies CASSIGGQGTAEAFF.